Shown below are 29 T cell receptor beta chains from a single sample sequenced in a study of T cell changes during pregnancy in multiple sclerosis. The repertoire was sequenced with immunoSEQ multiplex PCR; TCRdb's copy has only in-frame clones and lacks some. The sample contains 30,000 to 35,000 clones, about nine tenths of which appear only once. The source material was CD8+ T cells from peripheral blood mononuclear cells, sampled before pregnancy. The receptors were gathered from a female donor with multiple sclerosis, enrolled in a pregnancy study.

This clone has just a few counts. V and J are TRBV6-5 and TRBJ2-7; 10 positions agree with TRBD1. CDR3 length: 15 amino acids. Germline CDR1 is MNHEY and CDR2 is SVGAGI. After removal of 7 bases from V and 3 bases from J, the junction contained 9 bases not matched to a gene. The CDR3 coding sequence is TGTGCCAGCACCGACCCCGGACAGGGGGACTACGAGCAGTACTTC. Its translation: CASTDPGQGDYEQYF.

This clone occurred a few times. The V and J genes are TRBV6-1 and TRBJ1-5, with 8 bases matching TRBD1. The V gene's germline CDR1 is MNHNS and CDR2 SASEGT. The CDR3 has 14 residues. Trimming took 4 bases from V and 5 from J; bases not matched to a gene: 4. The DNA for the CDR3 is TGTGCCAGCAGTGGCAGACAGGGGTATCAGCCCCAGCATTTT. Protein product: CASSGRQGYQPQHF.

The chain has TRBV6-1 and TRBJ1-5; 7 bases are a match to TRBD1. Germline V gene data show CDR1 as MNHNS and CDR2 as SASEGT. The V and J ends lost 2 bases and 7 bases, in that order; junction bases with no gene match: 11. The CDR3 consists of 16 residues. CDR3 nucleotide sequence: TGTGCCAGCAGTGAAATGTTCGACAGGGCGGCCCAGCCCCAGCATTTT. Encoded protein: CASSEMFDRAAQPQHF.

The chain links TRBV4-3 to TRBJ2-7, with D hard to call. Per germline, CDR1 LGHNA and CDR2 YSLEER. The CDR3 loop spans 15 amino acids. V lost 0 bases and J lost 1, with 10 bases in between. The CDR3 here is CASSQDTQVSYEQYF. The CDR3 nucleotides are TGCGCCAGCAGCCAAGACACCCAGGTTTCCTACGAGCAGTACTTC.

This clone has more than one count but fewer than ten. The rearrangement joins TRBV27 to TRBJ1-6; D call uncertain. The CDR3 is made up of 12 amino acids. Trimming stripped 5 bases from V and 6 bases from J, with 5 bases between. Germline lookup yields CDR1 MNHEY and CDR2 SMNVEV (reference sequence). The CDR3 coding sequence is TGTGCCAGCAGTCGGGTTAATTCACCCCTCCACTTT. Protein: CASSRVNSPLHF.

The V and J genes are TRBV25-1 and TRBJ2-7; 10 nucleotides match TRBD2. The CDR3 contains 13 residues. Germline CDR1 reads MGHDK; CDR2 reads SYGVNS. V was clipped by 8 bases and J by 10 bases; unmatched bases: 11. CDR3: CASWGVASGSQYF. The CDR3 DNA reads as TGTGCCAGCTGGGGGGTGGCTAGCGGGAGTCAGTACTTC.

V is TRBV21-1 and J is TRBJ2-5; the table names TRBD1, a call not compared with the DNA. TRBV21-1 corresponds to a pseudogene. There are 15 residues in the CDR3. Written as DNA, the CDR3 is TGTGCCAGCAGCTTCGACAGACTTAGGAAAGAGACCCAGTACTTC. Translating it yields CASSFDRLRKETQYF.

The J gene is TRBJ1-1, the V gene TRBV6-6; D is unresolved. The CDR3 runs 14 residues. The germline CDR1 and CDR2 sequences are MNHNY and SVGAGI (reference sequence). The germline V and J ends were trimmed by 0 bases and 1 base, with 6 bases remaining between them. CDR3 nucleotide sequence: TGTGCCAGCAGTTACTCTGAGGGGAACACTGAAGCTTTCTTT. Protein sequence: CASSYSEGNTEAFF.

The chain couples TRBV19 to TRBJ2-1; no reliable D call. This CDR3 is 14 amino acids long. Looked up from germline, CDR1 is LNHDA and CDR2 is SQIVND (reference sequence). V lost 9 bases and J lost 5, with 17 bases in between. CDR3 DNA: TGTGCCAGCCACCGCGCGTCCACCAACAATGAGCAGTTCTTC. Protein: CASHRASTNNEQFF.

This clone has only one observation. This chain links TRBV4-1 with TRBJ2-7; D is perhaps TRBD2 (5 bases). In germline, CDR1 is MGHRA, CDR2 YSYEKL. The CDR3 has 12 amino acids. V shed 4 bases and J shed 5 bases, with 9 bases lying between them. CDR3 region: CASSPNGDEQYF. The CDR3 DNA is TGCGCCAGCAGCCCTAACGGGGACGAGCAGTACTTC.

The CDR3 loop is CADLGGDAEAFF. CDR3 nucleotide sequence: TGTGCCGACCTTGGGGGGGACGCTGAAGCTTTCTTT. The chain recombines TRBV21-1 with TRBJ1-1. TRBV21-1 is given as a pseudogene. This CDR3 comprises 12 residues.

By sample fraction, this clone is large. V gene TRBV2 combines with J gene TRBJ1-2; D is undetermined. Germline V gives CDR1 SNHLY, CDR2 FYNNEI. The CDR3 loop spans 11 amino acids. Trimming cost V 6 bases and J 5 bases, with 7 bases left between them. The DNA of the CDR3 is TGTGCCAGCAGCACATTATATGGCTACACCTTC. The encoded protein is CASSTLYGYTF.

The table lists this clone with a few counts. The chain joins TRBV5-1 to TRBJ2-7, with TRBD1 matching over 9 bases. The length of the CDR3 is 15 residues. V shed 0 bases and J 5 bases; nucleotides not matched to a gene: 6. Germline loops: CDR1 SGHRS, CDR2 YFSETQ. CDR3 region: CASSLEGQGVDEQYF. The CDR3 nucleotides are TGCGCCAGCAGCTTGGAGGGACAGGGTGTAGACGAGCAGTACTTC.

The gene calls are TRBV7-3 and TRBJ2-7; 7 nucleotides align to TRBD1. Trimming at V came to 5 bases and at J to 6 bases, leaving 7 bases not matched to a gene. This CDR3 comprises 13 residues. The V gene's germline CDR1 is SGHTA and CDR2 FQGTGA. CDR3 loop: CASSVVSGGEQYF. CDR3 nucleotide sequence: TGTGCCAGCAGCGTAGTTTCAGGGGGCGAGCAGTACTTC.

The CDR3, as DNA: TGTGCCAGCAGTGAATCCCCTACAGGGGATAGCAATCAGCCCCAGCATTTT. Its protein is CASSESPTGDSNQPQHF. This chain joins TRBV6-1 and TRBJ1-5; 7 nucleotides agree with TRBD1. Germline trimming cut 2 bases from V and 0 bases from J; bases unmatched to any gene: 7. Per the germline V gene, CDR1 is MNHNS and CDR2 is SASEGT. CDR3 length equals 17 residues.

CDR3 nucleotide sequence: TGCGCCAGCAGTGAGGGCTCTACGCGGGTTGCGCAGTATTTT. Translating gives CASSEGSTRVAQYF. The chain couples TRBV10-1 to TRBJ2-3; a possible D gene is TRBD2 (5 bases). Trimming removed 2 bases from V and 10 bases from J, with 16 bases in between. Germline CDR1 is WNHNN and CDR2 is SYGVQD (reference sequence). The CDR3 sequence is 14 residues long.

V is TRBV29-1 and J is TRBJ1-2; 9 bases agree with TRBD1. The length of the CDR3 is 14 residues. CDR1 and CDR2 (germline): SQVTM, ANQGSEA. V trimming: 4 bases; J trimming: 7 bases; junction bases outside the gene matches: 10. In DNA form, the CDR3 reads TGCAGCGTTGTAACGGGACAGGGATCCCTTGGCTACACCTTC. Translation gives CSVVTGQGSLGYTF.

CDR3 amino acids: CATLTWTSGRDEQFF. The DNA for the CDR3 is TGTGCCACCCTCACCTGGACTAGCGGGAGGGATGAGCAGTTCTTC. V gene TRBV19 combines with J gene TRBJ2-1; 15 bases align to TRBD2. Per germline, CDR1 LNHDA and CDR2 SQIVND (reference sequence). The length of the CDR3 is 15 residues. V was clipped by 10 bases and J by 8 bases; unmatched bases: 9.

J is TRBJ2-1 and V is TRBV29-1; 7 bases match TRBD1. Germline V gives CDR1 SQVTM, CDR2 ANQGSEA. V gave up 6 bases and J gave up 9 bases; unmatched junction bases: 8. The CDR3 loop spans 12 amino acids. The CDR3 bases are TGCAGCGTGCTCAGACAGGGCGGTGAGCAGTTCTTC. Amino acids: CSVLRQGGEQFF.

The rearrangement joins TRBV6-1 to TRBJ2-1; TRBD2 matches at 9 bases. Per germline, CDR1 MNHNS and CDR2 SASEGT. The CDR3 is 15 residues long. V was clipped by 3 bases and J by 6 bases; unmatched bases: 6. The CDR3 sequence: CASSEDSGSINEQFF. The CDR3 DNA sequence: TGTGCCAGCAGTGAGGATAGCGGGAGTATCAATGAGCAGTTCTTC.

The chain employs TRBV9 and TRBJ1-1, with D maybe TRBD1 (5 bases). Germline CDR1 SGDLS, CDR2 YYNGEE. The ends were cut back, 4 bases at V and 0 bases at J, with 13 bases in the middle. CDR3 size: 15 residues. CDR3: CASSSLTDMNTEAFF. CDR3 DNA sequence: TGTGCCAGCAGCTCACTGACAGACATGAACACTGAAGCTTTCTTT.

This chain joins TRBV7-9 and TRBJ2-7; 7 bases line up with TRBD2. With V trimmed by 4 bases and J by 5 bases, 5 bases remained unmatched. CDR3 length equals 13 residues. The V gene's germline CDR1 is SEHNR and CDR2 FQNEAQ (reference sequence). The DNA for the CDR3 is TGTGCCAGCAGCTGGGAGGGGCTGAACGAGCAGTACTTC. The encoded protein is CASSWEGLNEQYF. Full variable domain (outside the CDR3, taken from reference TRBV7-9 and TRBJ2-7): DTGVSQNPRHKITKRGQNVTFRCDPISEHNRLYWYRQTLGQGPEFLTYFQNEAQLEKSRLLSDRFSAERPKGSFSTLEIQRTEQGDSAMYLCASSWEGLNEQYFGPGTRLTVT.

J is TRBJ1-1 and V is TRBV7-9, with 10 positions matching TRBD1. CDR3 length: 15 amino acids. Germline CDR1 SEHNR, CDR2 FQNEAQ (reference sequence). With 6 bases clipped from V and 4 bases from J, the junction kept 8 bases outside the gene matches. In nucleotides, the CDR3 is TGTGCCAGCAGATCCACGGGACAGGGGTTCACTGAAGCTTTCTTT. Its translation: CASRSTGQGFTEAFF.

The J gene is TRBJ2-5, the V gene TRBV7-9, with D hard to call. Germline assignment: CDR1 SEHNR and CDR2 FQNEAQ (reference sequence). V was clipped by 4 bases and J by 2 bases, with 8 bases between them. This CDR3 contains 13 residues. The CDR3, as DNA: TGTGCCAGCAGCTCGCCTATACAAGAGACCCAGTACTTC. Its translation is CASSSPIQETQYF. Full variable domain (outside the CDR3, taken from reference TRBV7-9 and TRBJ2-5): DTGVSQNPRHKITKRGQNVTFRCDPISEHNRLYWYRQTLGQGPEFLTYFQNEAQLEKSRLLSDRFSAERPKGSFSTLEIQRTEQGDSAMYLCASSSPIQETQYFGPGTRLLVL.

The chain has TRBV5-1 and TRBJ1-4; a weak D match, TRBD1 (5 bases). This CDR3 comprises 14 residues. With 2 bases removed from V and 5 bases from J, the gap between germline ends came to 10 bases. Germline CDR1 SGHRS, CDR2 YFSETQ. The CDR3 loop is CASSLAGRNEKLFF. In DNA, the CDR3 is TGCGCCAGCAGCTTAGCGGGGCGAAATGAAAAACTGTTTTTT.

The V and J genes are TRBV5-1 and TRBJ1-4, with 7 nucleotides matching TRBD1. The CDR3 runs 16 residues. Germline-derived CDR1 and CDR2 are SGHRS and YFSETQ. The V gene end was trimmed by 0 bases and the J gene end by 0 bases; junction bases not matched to a gene: 2. The CDR3 sequence: CASSLGQGATNEKLFF. The CDR3, as DNA: TGCGCCAGCAGCTTGGGACAGGGTGCAACTAATGAAAAACTGTTTTTT.

The chain employs TRBV18 and TRBJ2-5, with 8 bases identical to TRBD1. In germline, CDR1 is KGHSH, CDR2 LQKENI. The CDR3 is 14 residues long. V shed 5 bases, J shed 1 base, and the junction held 3 bases outside the gene matches. The CDR3 is CASSAGQAQETQYF. DNA for the CDR3: TGTGCCAGCTCAGCGGGACAGGCCCAAGAGACCCAGTACTTC.

The chain employs TRBV18 and TRBJ2-7, with D possibly TRBD2 on 5 matching bases. The V end was cut by 6 bases, the J end by 0 bases, with 15 bases between. The germline gives CDR1 KGHSH, CDR2 LQKENI. The CDR3 spans 15 residues. The CDR3 sequence: CASSGWERSSYEQYF. CDR3 bases: TGTGCCAGCTCCGGTTGGGAGCGGAGCTCCTACGAGCAGTACTTC. Variable domain in full (rest from reference TRBV18 and TRBJ2-7): NAGVMQNPRHLVRRRGQEARLRCSPMKGHSHVYWYRQLPEEGLKFMVYLQKENIIDESGMPKERFSAEFPKEGPSILRIQQVVRGDSAAYFCASSGWERSSYEQYFGPGTRLTVT.

J is TRBJ2-7 and V is TRBV14, with unresolved D. The germline CDR1 and CDR2 sequences are SGHDN and FVKESK. With 5 bases removed from V and 3 bases from J, the gap between germline ends came to 11 bases. The CDR3 is 13 residues long. CDR3: CASSGIESYEQYF. CDR3 in DNA: TGTGCCAGCAGCGGTATCGAGAGCTACGAGCAGTACTTC.